This TCR beta chain was sequenced during a study of beta chain features in type 1 diabetes. The whole isolated RNA underwent reverse transcription, so sequencing captured expressed TCRB transcripts. Some clones are missing from TCRdb's copy, which holds only in-frame ones; the method was immunoSEQ multiplex PCR. This table has under 500,000 clones, 30% appearing once. This clone was counted between two and nine times. Antigen: not known. General observations from the study: For cells with high TCR expression, cDNA sequencing could yield over-representation. For patients and controls alike, PCR might favor shorter templates to the same degree.

What was sequenced was naive CD4+ T cells from blood. The sequence came from a man between 18 and 35 years old in good health.

The CDR3 loop is CAISLTSGRNNEQFF. CDR3 bases: TGTGCCATCAGCTTGACTAGCGGGAGAAACAATGAGCAGTTCTTC. V gene TRBV10-3 combines with J gene TRBJ2-1, with 12 positions matching TRBD2. The CDR3 contains 15 residues. J was trimmed by 5 bases and V by 6 bases; bases with no gene match: 5. Germline V gives CDR1 ENHRY, CDR2 SYGVKD.